Detailed here is one T cell receptor (beta chain). Its cognate antigen is unknown. Germline CDR1 LNHDA, CDR2 SQIVND (reference sequence). The CDR3 covers 15 residues. With 1 base clipped from V and 3 bases from J, the junction kept 2 bases outside the gene matches. This sample stems from a study of T cells in narcolepsy. Overall study results and limits: HCRT-specific and TRIB2-specific autoreactive clonotypes appeared among same-patient CSF and blood CD4+ clonotypes. Healthy controls reportedly lacked the autoreactive clonotypes serially found in patients' blood. No autoreactive T cell clone sequences appeared in some memory CD4+ repertoires.

Data came from immunoSEQ multiplex PCR; TCRdb stores just in-frame clones and leaves some out. The table records tens of thousands of clones, about 86% of them present only once. Sequences were obtained from CD45RA- memory CD4+ T cells from PBMCs. This TCR was sampled from a human donor with narcolepsy. The gene calls are TRBV19 and TRBJ1-5, with 8 bases aligning to TRBD1. For the CDR3, the DNA is TGTGCCAGTAGTATAGCCAGGGGGCCCAATCAGCCCCAGCATTTT. Its translation: CASSIARGPNQPQHF.